These 5 T cell receptor beta chains were all obtained from the same sample, sequenced in a study of blood T cell repertoires in COVID-19. Assay used: immunoSEQ multiplex PCR; TCRdb lists only in-frame clones, some missing. The repertoire holds 150,000 to 200,000 clones, with approximately 88% as singletons. The sample consisted of peripheral blood. Every receptor here comes from a woman at least 80 years old with active or convalescent COVID-19.

The chain combines TRBV11-2 with TRBJ1-6, with 8 bases that match TRBD1. Germline lookup yields CDR1 SGHAT and CDR2 FQNNGV. V dropped 4 bases and J dropped 6; count of bases not matched to a gene: 5. This CDR3 comprises 15 residues. CDR3 coding DNA: TGTGCCAGCAGCTCAGCACAGGGGGGTAATTCACCCCTCCACTTT. Translation: CASSSAQGGNSPLHF.

This chain uses TRBV3-1 (or the pseudogene TRBV3-2) with TRBJ2-5, with D possibly matching TRBD1 (6 bases). Germline CDR1 reads LGHDT; CDR2 reads YNNKEL (reference sequence). Trimming cost V 3 bases and J 7 bases, with 15 bases left between them. CDR3 length: 14 amino acids. Written as DNA, the CDR3 is TGTGCCAGCAGCCAGGGACACCAAAGGGGGACCCAGTACTTC. Translating gives CASSQGHQRGTQYF.

This chain uses TRBV6-5 with TRBJ1-1; perhaps TRBD1 as D (6 bases). Germline V gene data show CDR1 as MNHEY and CDR2 as SVGAGI. The CDR3 is made up of 14 amino acids. V was clipped by 7 bases and J by 4 bases, with 16 bases between them. The CDR3 loop reads CASTLIQGRTEAFF. For the CDR3, the DNA is TGTGCCAGCACCCTTATACAGGGACGCACTGAAGCTTTCTTT.

The V and J genes are TRBV3-1 (or the pseudogene TRBV3-2) and TRBJ1-6; D not certain. The CDR3 contains 13 residues. Trimming took off 0 bases at V and 7 bases at J, with 4 bases between the two ends. Germline V gene sequence: CDR1 LGHDT, CDR2 YNNKEL (reference sequence). CDR3 sequence reads: CASSQDRNSPLHF. In DNA form, the CDR3 reads TGTGCCAGCAGCCAAGATCGGAATTCACCCCTCCACTTT.

The table lists this clone with a few counts. The rearrangement links TRBV10-3 to TRBJ1-1; 8 nucleotides match TRBD1. Trimming cost V 2 bases and J 1 base; bases outside gene matches: 3. Germline loops: CDR1 ENHRY, CDR2 SYGVKD. The CDR3 consists of 15 residues. CDR3 protein: CAISEGDRRNTEAFF. In nucleotides, the CDR3 is TGTGCCATCAGTGAGGGGGACAGGCGGAACACTGAAGCTTTCTTT.